Below are 4 T cell receptor beta chains sequenced from a single sample in a study of CD8+CD57+ T cells in acquired aplastic anemia (dated by TCRdb to between 2018 and 2020). Reads for this sample came from an Illumina HiSeq 2000. TCR beta VDJ combination and CDR3 sequence profiling used genomic DNA as the template. Using fastp at Q25 and MiXCR, TCRdb reprocessed the public reads and kept productive beta chains. Each entry is one CDR3 protein sequence, shown with its most common DNA and genes. The sample has around 150,000 distinct CDR3 sequences on record, around 40% of them singletons. The ten largest clones capture approximately 1% of the sample. Sample: sorted CD4+, CD8+, or CD8+CD57+ T cells (not recorded which) from PBMCs. The receptors here all came from a human donor in good health.

Comment on this clonotype: This clone may be a read error of a much larger clone one base away. The gene calls are TRBV10-3 and TRBJ1-2, with a possible D match to TRBD1 (5 bases). This CDR3 is built from 13 residues. Germline values: CDR1 ENHRY, CDR2 SYGVKD. Deletions cut 5 bases from V and 4 bases from J, with 11 bases between. The CDR3 DNA reads TGTGCCATCAGTTACGGGCAGGGCTATGGCTACACCTTC. Amino acids: CAISYGQGYGYTF.

The chain carries TRBV6-5 and TRBJ1-2; tentative D call: TRBD1 (5 bases). The V end lost 4 bases, the J end lost 4 bases, and 10 bases lay between the germline ends. The germline gives CDR1 MNHEY, CDR2 SVGAGI. This CDR3 comprises 13 residues. CDR3 loop: CASSFRGPYGYTF. CDR3 coding DNA: TGTGCCAGCAGTTTCCGGGGCCCCTATGGCTACACCTTC.

V gene TRBV19 combines with J gene TRBJ2-1; weak D call: TRBD2 (7 bases). Germline CDR1 is LNHDA and CDR2 is SQIVND (reference sequence). Deletions cut 6 bases from V and 4 bases from J, with 19 bases between. CDR3 length equals 16 residues. The CDR3 DNA follows: TGTGCCAGTAGGCCACGGGGGGCCAATCTTTACAATGAGCAGTTCTTC. This sequence encodes CASRPRGANLYNEQFF.

In its sample, this clonotype was seen a few times. This sequence joins TRBV27 and TRBJ2-1; no clear D gene. Germline V lookup: CDR1 MNHEY, CDR2 SMNVEV (reference sequence). V was shortened by 6 bases and J by 0 bases, with 15 bases between the two germline ends. This CDR3 contains 16 residues. The CDR3, as DNA: TGTGCCAGCAGCCTACTGGGGTCGGACTCCTACAATGAGCAGTTCTTC. This gives the protein CASSLLGSDSYNEQFF.